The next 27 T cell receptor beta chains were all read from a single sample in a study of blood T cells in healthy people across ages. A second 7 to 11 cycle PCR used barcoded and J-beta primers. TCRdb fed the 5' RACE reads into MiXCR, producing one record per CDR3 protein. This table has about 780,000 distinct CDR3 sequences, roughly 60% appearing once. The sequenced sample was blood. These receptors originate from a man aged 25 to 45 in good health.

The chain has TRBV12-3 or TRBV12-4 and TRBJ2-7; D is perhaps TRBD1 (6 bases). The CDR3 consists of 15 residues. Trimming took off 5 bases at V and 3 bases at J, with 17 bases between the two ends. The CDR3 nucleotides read TGTGCCAGCAGTAAAAAGGGGGAGACATTCTACGAGCAGTACTTC. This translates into CASSKKGETFYEQYF.

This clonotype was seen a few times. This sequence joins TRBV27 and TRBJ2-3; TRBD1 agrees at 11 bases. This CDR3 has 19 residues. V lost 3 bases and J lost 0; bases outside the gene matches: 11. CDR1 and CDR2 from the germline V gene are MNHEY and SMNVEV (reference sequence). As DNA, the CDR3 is TGTGCCAGCAGTTTCTTTTACCGGGACAGGGGGGGTAGCACAGATACGCAGTATTTT. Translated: CASSFFYRDRGGSTDTQYF.

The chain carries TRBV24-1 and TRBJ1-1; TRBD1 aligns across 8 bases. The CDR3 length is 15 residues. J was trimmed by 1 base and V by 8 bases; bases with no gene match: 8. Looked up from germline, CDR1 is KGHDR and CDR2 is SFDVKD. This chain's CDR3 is CATNTTTGANTEAFF. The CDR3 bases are TGTGCCACCAACACAACGACAGGGGCGAACACTGAAGCTTTCTTT.

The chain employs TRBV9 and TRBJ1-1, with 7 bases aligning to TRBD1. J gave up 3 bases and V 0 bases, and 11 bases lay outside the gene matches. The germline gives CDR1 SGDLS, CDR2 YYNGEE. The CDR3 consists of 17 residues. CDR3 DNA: TGTGCCAGCAGCGTAGCTGGGCAGGGGGACGTTGACACTGAAGCTTTCTTT. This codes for CASSVAGQGDVDTEAFF.

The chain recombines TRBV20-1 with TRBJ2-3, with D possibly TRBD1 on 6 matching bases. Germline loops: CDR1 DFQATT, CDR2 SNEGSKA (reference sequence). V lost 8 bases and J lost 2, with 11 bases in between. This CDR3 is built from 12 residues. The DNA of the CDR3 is TGCAGTCACAGGACAGACACAGATACGCAGTATTTT. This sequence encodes CSHRTDTDTQYF.

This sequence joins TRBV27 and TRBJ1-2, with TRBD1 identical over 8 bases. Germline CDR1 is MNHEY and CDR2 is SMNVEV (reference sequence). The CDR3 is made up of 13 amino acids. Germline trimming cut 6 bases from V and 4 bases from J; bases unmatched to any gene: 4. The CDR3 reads CASSGTGRYGYTF. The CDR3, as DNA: TGTGCCAGCAGCGGGACAGGCCGCTATGGCTACACCTTC.

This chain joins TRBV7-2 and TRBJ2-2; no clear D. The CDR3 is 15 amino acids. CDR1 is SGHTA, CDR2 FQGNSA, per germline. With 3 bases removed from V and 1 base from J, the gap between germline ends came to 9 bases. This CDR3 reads CASSLASLNTGELFF. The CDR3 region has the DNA TGTGCCAGCAGCTTGGCCAGTCTGAACACCGGGGAGCTGTTTTTT.

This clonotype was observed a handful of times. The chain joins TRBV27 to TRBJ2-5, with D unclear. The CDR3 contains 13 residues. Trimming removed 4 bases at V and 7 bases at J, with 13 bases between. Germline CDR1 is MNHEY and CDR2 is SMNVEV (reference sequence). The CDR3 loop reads CASSWSTSGTQYF. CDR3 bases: TGTGCCAGCAGTTGGTCAACCTCTGGGACCCAGTACTTC.

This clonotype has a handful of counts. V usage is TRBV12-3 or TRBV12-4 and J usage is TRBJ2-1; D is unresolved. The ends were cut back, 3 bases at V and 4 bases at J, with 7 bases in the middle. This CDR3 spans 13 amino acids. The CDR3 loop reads CASSFTHYNEQFF. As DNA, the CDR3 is TGTGCCAGCAGTTTTACGCATTACAATGAGCAGTTCTTC.

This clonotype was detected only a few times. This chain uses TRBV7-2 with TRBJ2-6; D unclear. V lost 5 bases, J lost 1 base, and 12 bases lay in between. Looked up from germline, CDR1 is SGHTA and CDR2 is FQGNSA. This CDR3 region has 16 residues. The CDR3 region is CASSRNQVSGANVLTF. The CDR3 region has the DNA TGTGCCAGCAGCCGCAACCAAGTATCTGGGGCCAACGTCCTGACTTTC.

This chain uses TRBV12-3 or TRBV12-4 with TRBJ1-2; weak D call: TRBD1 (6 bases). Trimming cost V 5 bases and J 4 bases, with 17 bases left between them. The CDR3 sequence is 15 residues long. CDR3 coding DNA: TGTGCCAGCAGTGTGACAGGAATAGGTAGCTATGGCTACACCTTC. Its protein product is CASSVTGIGSYGYTF.

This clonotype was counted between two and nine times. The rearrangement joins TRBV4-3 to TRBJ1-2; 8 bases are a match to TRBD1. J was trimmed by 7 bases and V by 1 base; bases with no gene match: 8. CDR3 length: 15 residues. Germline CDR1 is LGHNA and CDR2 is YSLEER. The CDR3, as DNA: TGCGCCAGCAGCCAAGCATTCCAGGGGGCCGGTGGCTACACCTTC. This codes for CASSQAFQGAGGYTF.

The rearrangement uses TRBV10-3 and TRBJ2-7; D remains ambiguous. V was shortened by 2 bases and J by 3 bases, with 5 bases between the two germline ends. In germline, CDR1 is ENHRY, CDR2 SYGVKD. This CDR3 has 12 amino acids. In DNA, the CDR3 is TGTGCCATCAGTGAGGCCCGCTACGAGCAGTACTTC. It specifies CAISEARYEQYF.

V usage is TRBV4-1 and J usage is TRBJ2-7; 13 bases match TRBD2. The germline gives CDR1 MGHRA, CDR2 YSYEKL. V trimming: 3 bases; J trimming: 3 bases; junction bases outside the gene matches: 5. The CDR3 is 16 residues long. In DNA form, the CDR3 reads TGCGCCAGCAGCCAGCAATGGACTAGCGGGGGCTACGAGCAGTACTTC. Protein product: CASSQQWTSGGYEQYF.

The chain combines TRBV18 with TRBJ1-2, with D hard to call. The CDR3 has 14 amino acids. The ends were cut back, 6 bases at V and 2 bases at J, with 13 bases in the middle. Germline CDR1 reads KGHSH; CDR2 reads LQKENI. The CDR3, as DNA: TGTGCCAGCTCTTCCCCCCACCCCAACTATGGCTACACCTTC. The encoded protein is CASSSPHPNYGYTF.

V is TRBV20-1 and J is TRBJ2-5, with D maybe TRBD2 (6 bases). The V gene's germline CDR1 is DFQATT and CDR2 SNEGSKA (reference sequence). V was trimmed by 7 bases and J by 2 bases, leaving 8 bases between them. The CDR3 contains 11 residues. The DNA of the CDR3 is TGCAGTGGGGGGGTACAAGAGACCCAGTACTTC. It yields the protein CSGGVQETQYF.

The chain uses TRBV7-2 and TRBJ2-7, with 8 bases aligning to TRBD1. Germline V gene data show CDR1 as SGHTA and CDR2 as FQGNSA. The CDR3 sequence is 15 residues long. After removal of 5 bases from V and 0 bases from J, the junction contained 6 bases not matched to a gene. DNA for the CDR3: TGTGCCAGCAGCCACCAGGGACAGGACTCCTACGAGCAGTACTTC. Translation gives CASSHQGQDSYEQYF.

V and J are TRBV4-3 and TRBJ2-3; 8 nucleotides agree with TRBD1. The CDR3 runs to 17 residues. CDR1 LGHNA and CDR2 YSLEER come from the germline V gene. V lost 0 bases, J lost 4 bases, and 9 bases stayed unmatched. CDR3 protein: CASSQDGNRGLPDTQYF. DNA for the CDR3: TGCGCCAGCAGCCAAGACGGAAACAGGGGGTTGCCAGATACGCAGTATTTT.

CDR3 DNA sequence: TGTGCCAGCAGCTCTGGACCCAGCAACAATGAGCAGTTCTTC. Translation gives CASSSGPSNNEQFF. V and J are TRBV7-2 and TRBJ2-1; no clear D. Trimming removed 4 bases from V and 5 bases from J, with 12 bases in between. Germline V gene lookup returns CDR1 SGHTA and CDR2 FQGNSA. The CDR3 consists of 14 residues.

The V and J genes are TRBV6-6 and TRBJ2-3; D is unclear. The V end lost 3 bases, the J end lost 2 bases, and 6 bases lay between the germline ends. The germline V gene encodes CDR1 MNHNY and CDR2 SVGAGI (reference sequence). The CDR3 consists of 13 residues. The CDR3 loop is CASSYGYTDTQYF. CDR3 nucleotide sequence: TGTGCCAGCAGTTATGGGTACACAGATACGCAGTATTTT.

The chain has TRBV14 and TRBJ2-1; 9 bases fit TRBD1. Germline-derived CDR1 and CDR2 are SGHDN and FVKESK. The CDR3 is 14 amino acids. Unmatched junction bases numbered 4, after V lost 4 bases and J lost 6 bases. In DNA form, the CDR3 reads TGTGCCAGCAGCCCGCTGGGACAGGGCAATGAGCAGTTCTTC. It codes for CASSPLGQGNEQFF.

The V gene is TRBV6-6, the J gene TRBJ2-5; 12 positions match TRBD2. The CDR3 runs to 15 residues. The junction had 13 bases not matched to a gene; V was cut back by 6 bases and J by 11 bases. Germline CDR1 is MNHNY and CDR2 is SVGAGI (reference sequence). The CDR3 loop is CASRLTSGGPNEQYF. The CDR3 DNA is TGTGCCAGCAGGCTAACTAGCGGGGGGCCGAATGAGCAGTACTTC.

The CDR3 bases are TGTGCCAGCAGCCCCCACGGACTAGCGGACAATGAGCAGTTCTTC. Translating it yields CASSPHGLADNEQFF. The chain has TRBV27 and TRBJ2-1; the match to TRBD2 covers 10 bases. Germline V gene data show CDR1 as MNHEY and CDR2 as SMNVEV (reference sequence). J was trimmed by 5 bases and V by 6 bases; bases with no gene match: 7. CDR3 length equals 15 residues.

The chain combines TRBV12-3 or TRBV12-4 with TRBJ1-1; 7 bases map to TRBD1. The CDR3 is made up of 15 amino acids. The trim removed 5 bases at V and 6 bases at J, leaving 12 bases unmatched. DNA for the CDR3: TGTGCCAGCAGTCCTTGGACAGGCCAAGGAGCTGAAGCTTTCTTT. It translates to CASSPWTGQGAEAFF.

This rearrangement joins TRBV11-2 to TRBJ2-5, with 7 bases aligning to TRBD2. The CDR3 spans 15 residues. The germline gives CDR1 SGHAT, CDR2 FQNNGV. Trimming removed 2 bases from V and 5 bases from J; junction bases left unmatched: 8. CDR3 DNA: TGTGCCAGCAGCTTACTTGGGGGGGATCCCGAGACCCAGTACTTC. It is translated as CASSLLGGDPETQYF.

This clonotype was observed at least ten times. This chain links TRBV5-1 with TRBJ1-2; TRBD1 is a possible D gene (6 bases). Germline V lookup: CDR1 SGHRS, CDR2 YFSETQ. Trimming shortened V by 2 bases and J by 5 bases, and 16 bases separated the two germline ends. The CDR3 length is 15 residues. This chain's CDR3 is CASSFQETGGYGYTF. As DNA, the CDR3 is TGCGCCAGCAGCTTCCAAGAGACAGGCGGGTATGGCTACACCTTC.

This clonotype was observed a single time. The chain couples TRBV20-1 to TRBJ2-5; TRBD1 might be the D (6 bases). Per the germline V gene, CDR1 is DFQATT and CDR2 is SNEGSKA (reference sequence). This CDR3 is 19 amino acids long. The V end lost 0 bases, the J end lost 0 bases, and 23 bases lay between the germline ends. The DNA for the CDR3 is TGCAGTGCTAGAGATGAGATCCAAAGGGGACAAATAAACCAAGAGACCCAGTACTTC. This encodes CSARDEIQRGQINQETQYF.